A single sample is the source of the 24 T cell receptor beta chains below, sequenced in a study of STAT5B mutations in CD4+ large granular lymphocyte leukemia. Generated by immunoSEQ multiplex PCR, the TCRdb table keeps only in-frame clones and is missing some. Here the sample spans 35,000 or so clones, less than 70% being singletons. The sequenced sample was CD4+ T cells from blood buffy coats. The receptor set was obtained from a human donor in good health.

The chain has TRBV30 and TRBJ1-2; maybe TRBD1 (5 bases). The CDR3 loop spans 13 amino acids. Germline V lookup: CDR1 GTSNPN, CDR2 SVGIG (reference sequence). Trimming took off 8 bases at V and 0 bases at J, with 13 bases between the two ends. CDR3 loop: CAGARRPNYGYTF. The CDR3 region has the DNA TGTGCCGGGGCTCGGAGGCCTAACTATGGCTACACCTTC.

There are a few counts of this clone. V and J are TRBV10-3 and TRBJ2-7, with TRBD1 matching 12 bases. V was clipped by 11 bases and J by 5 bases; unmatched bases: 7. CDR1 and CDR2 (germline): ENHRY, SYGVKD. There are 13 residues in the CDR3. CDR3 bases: TGTGCCGTCGGGACAGGGGGCCGCAACGAGCAGTACTTC. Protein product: CAVGTGGRNEQYF.

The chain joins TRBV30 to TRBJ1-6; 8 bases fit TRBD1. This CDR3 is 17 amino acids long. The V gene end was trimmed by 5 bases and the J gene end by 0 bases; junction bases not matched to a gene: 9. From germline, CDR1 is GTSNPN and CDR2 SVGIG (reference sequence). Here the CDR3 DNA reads TGTGCCTGGGCCGGGACAGGCTTTATCTCCTATAATTCACCCCTCCACTTT. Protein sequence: CAWAGTGFISYNSPLHF.

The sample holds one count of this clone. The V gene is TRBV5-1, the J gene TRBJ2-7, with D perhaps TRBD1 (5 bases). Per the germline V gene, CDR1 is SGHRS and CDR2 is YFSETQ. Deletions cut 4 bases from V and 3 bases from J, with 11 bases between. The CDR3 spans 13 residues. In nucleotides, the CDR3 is TGCGCCAGCAGCCCCCAGGGTTTCTACGAGCAGTACTTC. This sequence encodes CASSPQGFYEQYF. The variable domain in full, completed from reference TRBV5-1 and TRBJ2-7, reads KAGVTQTPRYLIKTRGQQVTLSCSPISGHRSVSWYQQTPGQGLQFLFEYFSETQRNKGNFPGRFSGRQFSNSRSEMNVSTLELGDSALYLCASSPQGFYEQYFGPGTRLTVT.

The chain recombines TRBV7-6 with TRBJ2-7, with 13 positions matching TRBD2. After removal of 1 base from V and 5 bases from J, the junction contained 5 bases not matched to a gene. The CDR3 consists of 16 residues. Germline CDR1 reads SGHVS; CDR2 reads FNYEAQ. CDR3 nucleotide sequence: TGTGCCAGCAGCTTAGATGGACTAGCGGGGGTCGACGAGCAGTACTTC. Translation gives CASSLDGLAGVDEQYF. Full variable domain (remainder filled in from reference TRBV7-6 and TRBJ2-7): GAGVSQSPRYKVTKRGQDVALRCDPISGHVSLYWYRQALGQGPEFLTYFNYEAQQDKSGLPNDRFSAERPEGSISTLTIQRTEQRDSAMYRCASSLDGLAGVDEQYFGPGTRLTVT.

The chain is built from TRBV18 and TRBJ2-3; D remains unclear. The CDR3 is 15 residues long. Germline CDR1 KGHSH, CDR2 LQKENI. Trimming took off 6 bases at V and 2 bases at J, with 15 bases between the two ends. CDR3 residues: CASSTTAEFTDTQYF. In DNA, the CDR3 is TGTGCCAGCTCTACCACGGCAGAATTCACAGATACGCAGTATTTT.

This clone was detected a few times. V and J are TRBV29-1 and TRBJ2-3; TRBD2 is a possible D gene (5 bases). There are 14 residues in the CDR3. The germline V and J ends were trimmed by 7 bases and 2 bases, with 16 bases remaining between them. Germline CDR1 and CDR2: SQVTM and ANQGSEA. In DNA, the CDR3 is TGCAGCGCCCTGAGCAGCCTAGCCACAGATACGCAGTATTTT. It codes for CSALSSLATDTQYF.

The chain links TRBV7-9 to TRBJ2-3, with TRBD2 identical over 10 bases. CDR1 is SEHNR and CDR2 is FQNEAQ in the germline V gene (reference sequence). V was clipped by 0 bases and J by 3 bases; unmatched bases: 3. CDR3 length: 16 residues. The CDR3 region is CASSLASGGPTDTQYF. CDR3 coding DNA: TGTGCCAGCAGCTTAGCTAGCGGGGGGCCAACAGATACGCAGTATTTT.

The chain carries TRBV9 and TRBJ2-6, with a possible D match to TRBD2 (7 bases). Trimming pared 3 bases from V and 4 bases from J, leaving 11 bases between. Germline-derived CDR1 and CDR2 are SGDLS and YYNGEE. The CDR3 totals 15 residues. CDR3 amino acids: CASSARGGGANVLTF. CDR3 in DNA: TGTGCCAGCAGCGCGAGGGGGGGCGGGGCCAACGTCCTGACTTTC.

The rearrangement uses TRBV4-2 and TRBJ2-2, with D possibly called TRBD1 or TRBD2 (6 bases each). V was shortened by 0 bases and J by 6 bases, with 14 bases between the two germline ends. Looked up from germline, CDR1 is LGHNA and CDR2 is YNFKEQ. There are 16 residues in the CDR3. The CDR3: CASSQEGGLEAGELFF. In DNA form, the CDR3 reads TGTGCCAGCAGCCAAGAAGGGGGGCTAGAGGCCGGGGAGCTGTTTTTT.

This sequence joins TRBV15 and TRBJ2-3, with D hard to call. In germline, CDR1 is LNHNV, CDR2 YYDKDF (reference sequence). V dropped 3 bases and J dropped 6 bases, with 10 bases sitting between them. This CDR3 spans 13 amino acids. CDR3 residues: CATSRDAFDTQYF. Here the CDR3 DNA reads TGTGCCACCAGCAGGGACGCCTTTGATACGCAGTATTTT.

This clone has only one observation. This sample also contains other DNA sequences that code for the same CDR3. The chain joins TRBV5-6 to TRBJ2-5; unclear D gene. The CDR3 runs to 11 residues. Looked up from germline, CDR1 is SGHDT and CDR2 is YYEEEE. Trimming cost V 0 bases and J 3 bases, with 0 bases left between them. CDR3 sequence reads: CASSLEETQYF. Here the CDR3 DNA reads TGTGCCAGCAGCTTGGAAGAGACCCAGTACTTC.

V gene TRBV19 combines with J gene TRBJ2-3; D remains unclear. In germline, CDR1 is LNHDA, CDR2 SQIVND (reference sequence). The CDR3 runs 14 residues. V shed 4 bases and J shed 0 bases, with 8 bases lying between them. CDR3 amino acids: CASSSTVSTDTQYF. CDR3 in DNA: TGTGCCAGTAGTAGCACAGTGAGCACAGATACGCAGTATTTT.

This CDR3 reads CASSPRLGVRQPQHF. The CDR3 DNA follows: TGTGCCAGCAGCCCAAGGTTAGGGGTACGGCAGCCCCAGCATTTT. J is TRBJ1-5 and V is TRBV7-8, with a possible D match to TRBD1 (5 bases). CDR3 length: 15 residues. V was pared by 5 bases and J by 7 bases, with 18 bases between. Germline CDR1 is SGHVS and CDR2 is FQNEAQ. Supplemented by reference TRBV7-8 and TRBJ1-5, the full variable domain reads GAGVSQSPRYKVAKRGQDVALRCDPISGHVSLFWYQQALGQGPEFLTYFQNEAQLDKSGLPSDRFFAERPEGSVSTLKIQRTQQEDSAVYLCASSPRLGVRQPQHFGDGTRLSIL.

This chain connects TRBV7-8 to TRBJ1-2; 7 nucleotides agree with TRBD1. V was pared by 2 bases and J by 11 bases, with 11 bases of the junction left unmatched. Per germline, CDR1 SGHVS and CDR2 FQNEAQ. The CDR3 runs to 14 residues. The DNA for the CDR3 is TGTGCCAGCAGCTTAATAGCCAGGGGGGAGAGGTACACCTTC. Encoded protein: CASSLIARGERYTF.

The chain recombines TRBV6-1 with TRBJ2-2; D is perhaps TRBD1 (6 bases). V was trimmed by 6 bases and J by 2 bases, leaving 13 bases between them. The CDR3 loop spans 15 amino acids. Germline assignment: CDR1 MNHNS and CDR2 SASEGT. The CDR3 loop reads CASRWTEVNTGELFF. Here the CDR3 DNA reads TGTGCCAGCAGGTGGACAGAGGTAAACACCGGGGAGCTGTTTTTT.

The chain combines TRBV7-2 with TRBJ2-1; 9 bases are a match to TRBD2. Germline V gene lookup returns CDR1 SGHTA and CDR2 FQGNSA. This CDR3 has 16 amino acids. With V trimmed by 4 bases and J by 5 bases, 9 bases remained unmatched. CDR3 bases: TGTGCCAGCAGCTCTTCCGTAGCGGGGGTAGACAATGAGCAGTTCTTC. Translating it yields CASSSSVAGVDNEQFF.

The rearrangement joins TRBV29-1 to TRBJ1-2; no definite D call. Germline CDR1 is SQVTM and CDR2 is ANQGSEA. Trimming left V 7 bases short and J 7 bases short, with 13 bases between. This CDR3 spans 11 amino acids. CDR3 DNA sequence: TGCAGCGGCGGGAGCGAAAGTGGCTACACCTTC. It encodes CSGGSESGYTF.

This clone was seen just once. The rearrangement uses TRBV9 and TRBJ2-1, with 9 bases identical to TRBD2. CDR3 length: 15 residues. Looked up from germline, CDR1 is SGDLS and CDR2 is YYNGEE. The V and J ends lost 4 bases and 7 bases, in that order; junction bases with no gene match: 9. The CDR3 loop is CASSPRLAGSNEQFF. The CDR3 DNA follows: TGTGCCAGCAGCCCCAGGCTAGCGGGGAGTAATGAGCAGTTCTTC.

This CDR3 reads CASSLEFNSPLHF. DNA for the CDR3: TGTGCCAGCAGCTTGGAGTTTAATTCACCCCTCCACTTT. The chain recombines TRBV7-9 with TRBJ1-6; no clear D. V dropped 3 bases and J dropped 6 bases, with 6 bases sitting between them. Germline V lookup: CDR1 SEHNR, CDR2 FQNEAQ (reference sequence). There are 13 residues in the CDR3.

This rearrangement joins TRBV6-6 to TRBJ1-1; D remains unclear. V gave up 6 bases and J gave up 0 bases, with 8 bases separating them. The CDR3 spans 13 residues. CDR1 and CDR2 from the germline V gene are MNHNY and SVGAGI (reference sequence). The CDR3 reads CASSPYLNTEAFF. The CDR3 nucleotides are TGTGCCAGCAGCCCATACCTGAACACTGAAGCTTTCTTT.

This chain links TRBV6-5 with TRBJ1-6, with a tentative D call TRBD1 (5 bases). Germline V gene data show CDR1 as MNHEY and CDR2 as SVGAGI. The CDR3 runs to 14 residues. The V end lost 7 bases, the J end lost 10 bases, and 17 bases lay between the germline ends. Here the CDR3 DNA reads TGTGCCAGCACCATCGATTGGGGGGGATCACCCCTCCACTTT. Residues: CASTIDWGGSPLHF.

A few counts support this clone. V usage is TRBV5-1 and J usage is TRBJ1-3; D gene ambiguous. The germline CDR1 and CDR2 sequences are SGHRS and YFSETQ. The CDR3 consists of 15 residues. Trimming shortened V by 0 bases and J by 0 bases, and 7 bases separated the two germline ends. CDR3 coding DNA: TGCGCCAGCAGCTTGGAGGGTTTCTCTGGAAACACCATATATTTT. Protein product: CASSLEGFSGNTIYF.

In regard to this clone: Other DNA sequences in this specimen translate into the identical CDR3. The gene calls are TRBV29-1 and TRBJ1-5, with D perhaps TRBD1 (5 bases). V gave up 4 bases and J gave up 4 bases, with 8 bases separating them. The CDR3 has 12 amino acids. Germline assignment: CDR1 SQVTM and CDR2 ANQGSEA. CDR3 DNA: TGCAGCGTTGCAGGGTCAAATCAGCCCCAGCATTTT. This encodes CSVAGSNQPQHF.